Below are 9 T cell receptor beta chains sequenced from a single sample in a study of blood T cell repertoires in COVID-19. Produced via immunoSEQ multiplex PCR; TCRdb's table is partial and in-frame only. The sample shows about 270,000 clones, 85% to 90% of them seen only once. The sequenced material came from PBMCs or T cells enriched from blood (not recorded which). Receptors originate from a woman aged 25 to 39 with acute COVID-19.

J is TRBJ2-2 and V is TRBV3-1 (or the pseudogene TRBV3-2), with 9 nucleotides matching TRBD1. Trimming removed 6 bases from V and 6 bases from J; junction bases left unmatched: 5. Per germline, CDR1 LGHDT and CDR2 YNNKEL (reference sequence). This CDR3 has 14 residues. CDR3: CASRVQGASGELFF. The CDR3 nucleotides read TGTGCCAGCAGGGTACAGGGGGCATCCGGGGAGCTGTTTTTT.

The rearrangement uses TRBV10-3 and TRBJ2-5, with 8 positions matching TRBD2. V dropped 8 bases and J dropped 1; count of bases not matched to a gene: 9. This CDR3 contains 15 residues. CDR1 and CDR2 from the germline V gene are ENHRY and SYGVKD. CDR3 sequence: CAISRGGGPQETQYF. The CDR3 DNA is TGTGCCATCTCCCGGGGGGGAGGGCCCCAAGAGACCCAGTACTTC.

This rearrangement joins TRBV4-1 to TRBJ1-5; D might be TRBD1 (6 bases). The CDR3 contains 14 residues. The V end was cut by 5 bases, the J end by 5 bases, with 13 bases between. Germline V lookup: CDR1 MGHRA, CDR2 YSYEKL. The CDR3 DNA is TGCGCCAGCAGCTCAGAACAGGGAGATCAGCCCCAGCATTTT. Its translation: CASSSEQGDQPQHF.

The gene calls are TRBV30 and TRBJ2-1; 10 positions agree with TRBD2. This CDR3 comprises 14 residues. Trimming at V came to 4 bases and at J to 8 bases, leaving 8 bases not matched to a gene. Germline V gene lookup returns CDR1 GTSNPN and CDR2 SVGIG (reference sequence). CDR3 bases: TGTGCCTGGACAGCGGGAGGGCCGGGATATGAGCAGTTCTTC. It is translated as CAWTAGGPGYEQFF.

This clone was detected only once. The rearrangement joins TRBV18 to TRBJ2-7; 8 nucleotides agree with TRBD2. The CDR3 sequence is 16 residues long. V gave up 3 bases and J gave up 4 bases; unmatched junction bases: 11. Germline values: CDR1 KGHSH, CDR2 LQKENI. The CDR3 sequence: CASSPLSAGGPYEQYF. CDR3 nucleotide sequence: TGTGCCAGCTCACCTTTGTCGGCGGGGGGACCTTACGAGCAGTACTTC. The full variable domain, with the rest looked up from reference TRBV18 and TRBJ2-7, is NAGVMQNPRHLVRRRGQEARLRCSPMKGHSHVYWYRQLPEEGLKFMVYLQKENIIDESGMPKERFSAEFPKEGPSILRIQQVVRGDSAAYFCASSPLSAGGPYEQYFGPGTRLTVT.

This sequence joins TRBV28 and TRBJ1-2; no reliable D call. Germline V gives CDR1 MDHEN, CDR2 SYDVKM. The V end was cut by 5 bases, the J end by 2 bases, with 12 bases between. This CDR3 is 14 amino acids long. CDR3 residues: CASSPRGENYGYTF. CDR3 coding DNA: TGTGCCAGCAGTCCCCGTGGAGAGAACTATGGCTACACCTTC.

On this clone itself: Other DNA sequences in the same sample also yield this CDR3. The V call is TRBV20-1, the J call TRBJ2-1; TRBD2 agrees at 11 bases. This CDR3 has 15 amino acids. V dropped 3 bases and J dropped 4; count of bases not matched to a gene: 5. Germline lookup yields CDR1 DFQATT and CDR2 SNEGSKA (reference sequence). The CDR3: CSASHGTSGYNEQFF. CDR3 DNA: TGCAGTGCTAGTCACGGGACTAGCGGATACAATGAGCAGTTCTTC.

The chain carries TRBV6-1 and TRBJ1-3; 9 bases are shared with TRBD1. V dropped 3 bases and J dropped 2; count of bases not matched to a gene: 5. The CDR3 loop spans 16 amino acids. CDR1 and CDR2 (germline): MNHNS, SASEGT. In DNA, the CDR3 is TGTGCCAGCAGTGACACACAGGGGGCAACTGGAAACACCATATATTTT. This gives the protein CASSDTQGATGNTIYF.

The chain joins TRBV2 to TRBJ1-3; 7 bases agree with TRBD1. J gave up 0 bases and V 3 bases, and 2 bases lay outside the gene matches. The CDR3 is 15 residues long. Germline CDR1 SNHLY, CDR2 FYNNEI. The CDR3 protein is CASSEGQSSGNTIYF. As DNA, the CDR3 is TGTGCCAGCAGTGAGGGACAGTCCTCTGGAAACACCATATATTTT. The whole variable domain, remainder taken from reference TRBV2 and TRBJ1-3, is EPEVTQTPSHQVTQMGQEVILRCVPISNHLYFYWYRQILGQKVEFLVSFYNNEISEKSEIFDDQFSVERPDGSNFTLKIRSTKLEDSAMYFCASSEGQSSGNTIYFGEGSWLTVV.